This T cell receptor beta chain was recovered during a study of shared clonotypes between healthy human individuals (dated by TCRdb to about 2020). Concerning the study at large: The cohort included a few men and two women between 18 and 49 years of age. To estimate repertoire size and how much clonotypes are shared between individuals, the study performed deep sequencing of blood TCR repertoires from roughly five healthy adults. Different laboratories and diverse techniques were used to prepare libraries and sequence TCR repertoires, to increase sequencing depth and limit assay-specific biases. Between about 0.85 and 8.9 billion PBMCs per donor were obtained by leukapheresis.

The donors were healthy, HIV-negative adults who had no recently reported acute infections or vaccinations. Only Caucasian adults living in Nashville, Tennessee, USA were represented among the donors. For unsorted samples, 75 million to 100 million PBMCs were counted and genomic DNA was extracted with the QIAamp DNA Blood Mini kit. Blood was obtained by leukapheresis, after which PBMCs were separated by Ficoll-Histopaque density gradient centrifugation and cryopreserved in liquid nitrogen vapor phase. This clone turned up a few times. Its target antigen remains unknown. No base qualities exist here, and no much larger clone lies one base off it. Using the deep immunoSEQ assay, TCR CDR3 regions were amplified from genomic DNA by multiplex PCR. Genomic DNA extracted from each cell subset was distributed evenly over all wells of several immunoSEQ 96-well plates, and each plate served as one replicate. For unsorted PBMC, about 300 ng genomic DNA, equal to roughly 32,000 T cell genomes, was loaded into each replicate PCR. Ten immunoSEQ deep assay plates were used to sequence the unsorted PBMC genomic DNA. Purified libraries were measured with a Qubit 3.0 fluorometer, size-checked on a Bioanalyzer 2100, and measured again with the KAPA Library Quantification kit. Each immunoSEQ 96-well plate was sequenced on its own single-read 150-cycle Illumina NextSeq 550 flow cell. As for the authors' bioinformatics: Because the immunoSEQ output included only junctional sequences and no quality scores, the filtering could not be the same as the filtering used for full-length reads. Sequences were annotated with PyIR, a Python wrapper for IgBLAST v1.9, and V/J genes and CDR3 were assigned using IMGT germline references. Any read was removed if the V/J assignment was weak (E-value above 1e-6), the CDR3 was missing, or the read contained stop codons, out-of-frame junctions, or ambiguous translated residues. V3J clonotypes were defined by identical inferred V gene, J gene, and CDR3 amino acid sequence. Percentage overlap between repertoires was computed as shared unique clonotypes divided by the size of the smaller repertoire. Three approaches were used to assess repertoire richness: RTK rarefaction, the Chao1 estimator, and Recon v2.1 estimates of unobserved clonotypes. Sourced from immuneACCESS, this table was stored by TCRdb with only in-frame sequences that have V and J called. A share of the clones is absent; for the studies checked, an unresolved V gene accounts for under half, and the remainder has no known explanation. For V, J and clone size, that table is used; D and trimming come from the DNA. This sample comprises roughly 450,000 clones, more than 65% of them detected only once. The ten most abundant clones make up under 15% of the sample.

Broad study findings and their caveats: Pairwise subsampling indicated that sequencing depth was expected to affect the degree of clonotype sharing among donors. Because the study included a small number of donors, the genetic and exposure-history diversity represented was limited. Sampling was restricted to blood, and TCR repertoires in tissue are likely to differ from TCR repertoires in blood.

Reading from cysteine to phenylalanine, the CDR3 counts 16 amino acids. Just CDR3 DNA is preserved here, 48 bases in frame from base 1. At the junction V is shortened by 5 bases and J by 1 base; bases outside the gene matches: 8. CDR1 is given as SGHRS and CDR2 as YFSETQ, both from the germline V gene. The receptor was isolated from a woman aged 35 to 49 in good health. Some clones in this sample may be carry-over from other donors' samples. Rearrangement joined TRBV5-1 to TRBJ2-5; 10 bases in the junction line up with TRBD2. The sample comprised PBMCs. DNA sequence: TGCGCCAGCAGGCCTGCTAGCGGGAGTTTCCAAGAGACCCAGTACTTC. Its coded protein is CASRPASGSFQETQYF. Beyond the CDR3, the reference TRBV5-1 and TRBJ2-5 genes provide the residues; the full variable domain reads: KAGVTQTPRYLIKTRGQQVTLSCSPISGHRSVSWYQQTPGQGLQFLFEYFSETQRNKGNFPGRFSGRQFSNSRSEMNVSTLELGDSALYLCASRPASGSFQETQYFGPGTRLLVL.